The rows below give T cell receptor beta chains drawn from one sample of a study of cytomegalovirus exposure and HLA in healthy donors. Here immunoSEQ multiplex PCR was the method, and the copy in TCRdb shows in-frame clones only, minus some. The sample shows some 100,000 clones, about 80% of them seen only once. The sample consisted of PBMCs. These receptors originate from a female donor in good health and CMV-seropositive. CDR3s include the opening cysteine and the closing phenylalanine or tryptophan. The D gene is left open where the match is weak. Part of the rows lack a size; the others show once, few, many or a class for expanded clones.

len: 15
v_gene: TRBV21-1
d_gene: -
abundance: -
j_gene: TRBJ1-4
CDR3aa: CASSREVGANEKLFF
CDR3nt: TGTGCCAGCAGCCGGGAGGTTGGGGCTAATGAAAAACTGTTTTTT

len: 15
v_gene: TRBV5-8
d_gene: -
abundance: -
j_gene: TRBJ1-5
CDR3aa: CASSPGLKSNQPQHF
CDR3nt: TGTGCCAGCAGCCCGGGACTGAAGAGCAATCAGCCCCAGCATTTT

len: 15
v_gene: TRBV7-8
d_gene: -
abundance: few
j_gene: TRBJ2-6
CDR3aa: CASSSQESGANGLTF
CDR3nt: TGTGCCAGCAGCTCCCAGGAGTCTGGGGCCAACGGCCTGACTTTC

len: 16
v_gene: TRBV27
d_gene: TRBD1
abundance: -
j_gene: TRBJ1-3
CDR3aa: CASSSRQGSSGNTIYF
CDR3nt: TGTGCCAGCAGTTCTCGACAGGGGAGCTCTGGAAACACCATATATTTT

len: 13
v_gene: TRBV30
d_gene: TRBD2
abundance: -
j_gene: TRBJ2-4
CDR3aa: CAWTSGGLDIQYF
CDR3nt: TGTGCCTGGACCTCGGGGGGGCTGGACATTCAGTACTTC

len: 16
v_gene: TRBV19
d_gene: -
abundance: once
j_gene: TRBJ1-5
CDR3aa: CASSMPRRMGNQPQHF
CDR3nt: TGTGCCAGTAGTATGCCCAGGAGGATGGGCAATCAGCCCCAGCATTTT

len: 13
v_gene: TRBV19
d_gene: TRBD2
abundance: -
j_gene: TRBJ2-3
CDR3aa: CASSNGGADTQYF
CDR3nt: TGTGCCAGTAGTAACGGGGGGGCAGATACGCAGTATTTT

len: 13
v_gene: TRBV7-6
d_gene: -
abundance: few
j_gene: TRBJ1-1
CDR3aa: CASSAGGDTEAFF
CDR3nt: TGTGCCAGCAGCGCCGGAGGGGACACTGAAGCTTTCTTT

len: 15
v_gene: TRBV6-5
d_gene: -
abundance: -
j_gene: TRBJ1-4
CDR3aa: CASSYSTAGSEKLFF
CDR3nt: TGTGCCAGCAGTTACTCGACGGCAGGGTCTGAAAAACTGTTTTTT

len: 16
v_gene: TRBV7-8
d_gene: TRBD2
abundance: -
j_gene: TRBJ2-2
CDR3aa: CASSSSGATNTGELFF
CDR3nt: TGTGCCAGCAGCTCTAGCGGGGCGACGAACACCGGGGAGCTGTTTTTT

len: 13
v_gene: TRBV4-1
d_gene: -
abundance: -
j_gene: TRBJ1-1
CDR3aa: CASSQPRTVEAFF
CDR3nt: TGCGCCAGCAGCCAACCCAGGACAGTTGAAGCTTTCTTT

len: 16
v_gene: TRBV6-1
d_gene: TRBD1
abundance: -
j_gene: TRBJ2-7
CDR3aa: CASSEALRQGAYEQYF
CDR3nt: TGTGCCAGCAGTGAAGCGCTTCGTCAGGGGGCCTACGAGCAGTACTTC

len: 15
v_gene: TRBV5-4
d_gene: TRBD2
abundance: -
j_gene: TRBJ2-5
CDR3aa: CASSRLAGAQETQYF
CDR3nt: TGTGCCAGCAGCCGACTAGCGGGAGCCCAAGAGACCCAGTACTTC

len: 16
v_gene: TRBV7-6
d_gene: TRBD1
abundance: -
j_gene: TRBJ2-1
CDR3aa: CASSSAGTGTRGEQFF
CDR3nt: TGTGCCAGCAGCTCCGCCGGGACAGGGACCCGCGGTGAGCAGTTCTTC

len: 14
v_gene: TRBV4-1
d_gene: TRBD1
abundance: -
j_gene: TRBJ2-7
CDR3aa: CASSSIDRGEEQYF
CDR3nt: TGCGCCAGCAGCTCAATCGACAGGGGTGAGGAGCAGTACTTC

len: 15
v_gene: TRBV10-1
d_gene: -
abundance: -
j_gene: TRBJ1-5
CDR3aa: CASPAFKGRLQPQHF
CDR3nt: TGCGCGAGCCCCGCGTTCAAGGGGCGCCTTCAGCCCCAGCATTTT

len: 15
v_gene: TRBV11-2
d_gene: -
abundance: -
j_gene: TRBJ1-4
CDR3aa: CASSPLRSRGEKLFF
CDR3nt: TGTGCCAGCAGCCCGCTCCGGTCCAGAGGAGAAAAACTGTTTTTT

len: 16
v_gene: TRBV7-2
d_gene: TRBD2
abundance: -
j_gene: TRBJ2-7
CDR3aa: CASSLPVGGSPGEQYF
CDR3nt: TGTGCCAGCAGCTTACCGGTTGGCGGGAGTCCGGGCGAGCAGTACTTC

len: 13
v_gene: TRBV10-3
d_gene: -
abundance: -
j_gene: TRBJ1-2
CDR3aa: CAIRGDTLGGYTF
CDR3nt: TGTGCCATCAGGGGAGATACTTTAGGCGGCTACACCTTC

len: 14
v_gene: TRBV19
d_gene: -
abundance: -
j_gene: TRBJ2-5
CDR3aa: CASSPQGGWETQYF
CDR3nt: TGTGCCAGTAGTCCCCAGGGAGGTTGGGAGACCCAGTACTTC

len: 14
v_gene: TRBV7-9
d_gene: -
abundance: -
j_gene: TRBJ1-1
CDR3aa: CASSLTGGLAEAFF
CDR3nt: TGTGCCAGCAGCTTAACTGGGGGCTTGGCTGAAGCTTTCTTT

len: 16
v_gene: TRBV27
d_gene: TRBD2
abundance: -
j_gene: TRBJ2-1
CDR3aa: CASRPPLAGAYNEQFF
CDR3nt: TGTGCCAGCAGACCGCCGCTAGCGGGAGCCTACAATGAGCAGTTCTTC

len: 13
v_gene: TRBV10-2
d_gene: -
abundance: -
j_gene: TRBJ2-7
CDR3aa: CASSESWAHEQYF
CDR3nt: TGCGCCAGCAGTGAGTCCTGGGCTCACGAGCAGTACTTC

len: 16
v_gene: TRBV5-5
d_gene: TRBD2
abundance: -
j_gene: TRBJ2-7
CDR3aa: CASSLLAGGGGAEQYF
CDR3nt: TGTGCCAGCAGCTTGCTAGCGGGGGGGGGCGGGGCCGAGCAGTACTTC

len: 12
v_gene: TRBV5-4
d_gene: -
abundance: -
j_gene: TRBJ2-1
CDR3aa: CASSVPRGTWFF
CDR3nt: TGTGCCAGCAGCGTTCCCCGGGGGACTTGGTTCTTC

len: 17
v_gene: TRBV5-5
d_gene: -
abundance: -
j_gene: TRBJ2-5
CDR3aa: CASSLGGSGLAADTQYF
CDR3nt: TGTGCCAGCAGCTTGGGTGGCTCGGGACTGGCCGCGGATACCCAGTACTTC

len: 17
v_gene: TRBV7-9
d_gene: TRBD2
abundance: -
j_gene: TRBJ2-1
CDR3aa: CASSLGIAGGIGNEQFF
CDR3nt: TGTGCCAGCAGCTTGGGTATAGCGGGAGGAATAGGGAATGAGCAGTTCTTC

len: 16
v_gene: TRBV4-1
d_gene: -
abundance: -
j_gene: TRBJ2-6
CDR3aa: CASSYFPGSGANVLTF
CDR3nt: TGCGCCAGCAGCTATTTCCCAGGCTCTGGGGCCAACGTCCTGACTTTC

len: 13
v_gene: TRBV6-5
d_gene: -
abundance: -
j_gene: TRBJ1-5
CDR3aa: CASRGDRMQPQHF
CDR3nt: TGTGCCAGCAGAGGAGACAGAATGCAGCCCCAGCATTTT

len: 16
v_gene: TRBV5-4
d_gene: TRBD2
abundance: -
j_gene: TRBJ2-3
CDR3aa: CASRPALAGGPDTQYF
CDR3nt: TGTGCCAGCAGGCCCGCCCTAGCGGGGGGGCCCGATACGCAGTATTTT

len: 13
v_gene: TRBV11-2
d_gene: -
abundance: -
j_gene: TRBJ1-3
CDR3aa: CASSRRGGNTIYF
CDR3nt: TGTGCCAGCAGCCGCAGGGGTGGAAACACCATATATTTT

len: 13
v_gene: TRBV7-2
d_gene: -
abundance: once
j_gene: TRBJ2-5
CDR3aa: CASSPSVQETQYF
CDR3nt: TGTGCCAGCAGCCCTTCCGTGCAAGAGACCCAGTACTTC

len: 13
v_gene: TRBV11-2
d_gene: TRBD2
abundance: -
j_gene: TRBJ2-7
CDR3aa: CASSWGGSYEQYF
CDR3nt: TGTGCCAGCAGCTGGGGGGGCTCCTACGAGCAGTACTTC

len: 15
v_gene: TRBV19
d_gene: TRBD2
abundance: once
j_gene: TRBJ2-5
CDR3aa: CASSGLAGGRETQYF
CDR3nt: TGTGCCAGTAGCGGACTAGCGGGGGGCCGGGAGACCCAGTACTTC

len: 15
v_gene: TRBV6-1
d_gene: -
abundance: -
j_gene: TRBJ1-2
CDR3aa: CASKVGGMGDYGYTF
CDR3nt: TGTGCCAGCAAAGTGGGGGGGATGGGGGACTATGGCTACACCTTC

len: 13
v_gene: TRBV10-2
d_gene: -
abundance: -
j_gene: TRBJ2-5
CDR3aa: CASIGDSQGTQYF
CDR3nt: TGCGCCAGCATCGGGGACTCCCAGGGGACCCAGTACTTC

len: 15
v_gene: TRBV25-1
d_gene: TRBD1
abundance: -
j_gene: TRBJ2-5
CDR3aa: CASSDRDSSQETQYF
CDR3nt: TGTGCCAGCAGTGACAGGGACAGTTCCCAAGAGACCCAGTACTTC

len: 13
v_gene: TRBV2
d_gene: -
abundance: -
j_gene: TRBJ1-1
CDR3aa: CASSGQLNTEAFF
CDR3nt: TGTGCCAGCAGTGGACAGCTGAACACTGAAGCTTTCTTT

len: 14
v_gene: TRBV10-3
d_gene: TRBD2
abundance: -
j_gene: TRBJ2-5
CDR3aa: CAIRLSGGEETQYF
CDR3nt: TGTGCCATCAGATTAAGCGGGGGGGAAGAGACCCAGTACTTC

len: 15
v_gene: TRBV7-2
d_gene: TRBD1
abundance: -
j_gene: TRBJ2-7
CDR3aa: CASSSQPGGSYEQYF
CDR3nt: TGTGCCAGCAGCTCACAACCAGGGGGATCCTACGAGCAGTACTTC